This T cell receptor beta chain was found in a study of shared clonotypes between healthy human individuals. Profiled with immunoSEQ multiplex PCR; TCRdb holds only in-frame clones, not every one. This sample has around 450,000 clones, with 75% to 85% found just once. This TCR was recovered from a middle-aged woman in good health. Some clones in this sample may be carry-over from other donors' samples. Sequenced: PBMCs.

DNA of the CDR3: TGTGCCAGCAGTTTATGGCGAGGGAGCTCCTACGAGCAGTACTTC. This codes for CASSLWRGSSYEQYF. The chain recombines TRBV28 with TRBJ2-7; weak D call: TRBD2 (5 bases). Germline CDR1 MDHEN, CDR2 SYDVKM. The V end was cut by 0 bases, the J end by 0 bases, with 9 bases between. The CDR3 loop spans 15 amino acids.